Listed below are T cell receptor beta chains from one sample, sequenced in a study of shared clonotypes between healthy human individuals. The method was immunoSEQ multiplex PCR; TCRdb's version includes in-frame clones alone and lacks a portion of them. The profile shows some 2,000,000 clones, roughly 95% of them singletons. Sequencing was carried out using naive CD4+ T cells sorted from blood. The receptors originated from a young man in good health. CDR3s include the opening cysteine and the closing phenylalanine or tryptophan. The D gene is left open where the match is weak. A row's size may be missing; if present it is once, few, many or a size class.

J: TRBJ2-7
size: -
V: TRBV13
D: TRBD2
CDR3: CASSLSGASYEQYF
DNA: TGTGCCAGCAGCCTTAGCGGGGCGTCCTACGAGCAGTACTTC

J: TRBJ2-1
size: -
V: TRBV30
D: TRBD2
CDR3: CAWSRGTSGSNEQFF
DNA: TGTGCCTGGAGCCGAGGGACTAGCGGGAGCAATGAGCAGTTCTTC

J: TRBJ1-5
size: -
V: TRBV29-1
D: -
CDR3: CSVSVGTALNQPQHF
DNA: TGCAGCGTGTCAGTGGGGACGGCACTTAATCAGCCCCAGCATTTT

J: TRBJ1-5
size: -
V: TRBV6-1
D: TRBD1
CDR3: CASSETGDQPQHF
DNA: TGTGCCAGCAGTGAGACAGGGGATCAGCCCCAGCATTTT

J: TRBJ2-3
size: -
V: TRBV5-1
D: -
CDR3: CASSFNSPGDTQYF
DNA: TGCGCCAGCAGCTTCAACTCCCCCGGGGATACGCAGTATTTT

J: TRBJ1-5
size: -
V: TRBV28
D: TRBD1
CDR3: CASSRDRGSQPQHF
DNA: TGTGCCAGCAGCCGGGACAGGGGCAGTCAGCCCCAGCATTTT

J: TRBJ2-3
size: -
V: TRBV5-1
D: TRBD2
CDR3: CASSTGTSGLTDTQYF
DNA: TGCGCCAGCAGCACCGGGACTAGCGGTCTAACAGATACGCAGTATTTT

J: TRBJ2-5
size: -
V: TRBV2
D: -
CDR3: CASSVIGETQYF
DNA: TGTGCCAGCAGTGTGATAGGGGAGACCCAGTACTTC

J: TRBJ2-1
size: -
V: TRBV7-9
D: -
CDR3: CASSLVGTQMDEQFF
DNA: TGTGCCAGCAGCTTAGTTGGGACTCAGATGGATGAGCAGTTCTTC

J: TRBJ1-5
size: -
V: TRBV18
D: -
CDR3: CASSPQGEGVQPQHF
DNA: TGTGCCAGCTCACCACAGGGGGAGGGAGTTCAGCCCCAGCATTTT

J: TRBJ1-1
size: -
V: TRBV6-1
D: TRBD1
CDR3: CASLDRGKRAEAFF
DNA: TGTGCCAGCCTGGACAGGGGAAAGAGGGCTGAAGCTTTCTTT

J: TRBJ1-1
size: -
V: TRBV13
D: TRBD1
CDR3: CASSPGGTGKKGTEAFF
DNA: TGTGCCAGCAGCCCCGGGGGGACAGGGAAGAAAGGCACTGAAGCTTTCTTT

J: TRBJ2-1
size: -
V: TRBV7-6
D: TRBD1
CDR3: CASSPGGNEQFF
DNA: TGTGCCAGCAGCCCAGGGGGCAATGAGCAGTTCTTC

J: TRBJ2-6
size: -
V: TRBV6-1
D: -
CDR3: CASSDTGPGANVLTF
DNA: TGTGCCAGCAGTGACACAGGGCCAGGGGCCAACGTCCTGACTTTC

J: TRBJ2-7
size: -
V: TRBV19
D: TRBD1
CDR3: CASSTGQGRHEQYF
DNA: TGTGCCAGTAGTACGGGACAGGGGAGGCACGAGCAGTACTTC

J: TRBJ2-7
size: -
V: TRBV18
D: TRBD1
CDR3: CASSTGQGGNEQYF
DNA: TGTGCCAGCTCAACCGGACAGGGTGGCAACGAGCAGTACTTC

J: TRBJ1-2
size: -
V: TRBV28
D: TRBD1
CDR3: CASSLYPRTGLNYGYTF
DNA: TGTGCCAGCAGTTTATACCCACGGACAGGGCTTAACTATGGCTACACCTTC

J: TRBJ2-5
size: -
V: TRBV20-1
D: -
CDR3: CSAGATTQYF
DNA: TGCAGTGCTGGAGCCACTACCCAGTACTTC

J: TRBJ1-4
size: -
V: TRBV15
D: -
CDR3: CATSRVRGGNEKLFF
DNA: TGTGCCACCAGCAGAGTCCGGGGAGGTAATGAAAAACTGTTTTTT

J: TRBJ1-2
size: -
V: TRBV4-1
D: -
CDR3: CASSQALGLHYGYTF
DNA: TGCGCCAGCAGCCAAGCCTTGGGCCTCCACTATGGCTACACCTTC

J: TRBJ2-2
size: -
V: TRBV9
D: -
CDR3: CASSDYSSSGELFF
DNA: TGTGCCAGCAGCGATTATTCAAGCTCGGGGGAGCTGTTTTTT

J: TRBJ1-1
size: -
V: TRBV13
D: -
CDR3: CASSLWEAPTEAFF
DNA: TGTGCCAGCAGCTTATGGGAAGCCCCCACTGAAGCTTTCTTT

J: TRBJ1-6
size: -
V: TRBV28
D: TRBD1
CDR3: CASSLPADRASPLHF
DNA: TGTGCCAGCAGTCTTCCGGCGGACAGGGCCTCACCCCTCCACTTT

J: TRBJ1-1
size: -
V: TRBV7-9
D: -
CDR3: CASSLEAEAFF
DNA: TGTGCCAGCAGCTTAGAGGCTGAAGCTTTCTTT

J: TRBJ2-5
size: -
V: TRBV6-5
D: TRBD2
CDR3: CASGRGEETQYF
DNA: TGTGCCAGCGGACGGGGGGAAGAGACCCAGTACTTC

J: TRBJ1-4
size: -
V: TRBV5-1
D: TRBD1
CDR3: CASAGGVNEKLFF
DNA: TGCGCCAGCGCAGGGGGCGTCAATGAAAAACTGTTTTTT

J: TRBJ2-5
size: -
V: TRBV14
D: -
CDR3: CASSQVGLGETQYF
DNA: TGTGCCAGCAGCCAAGTGGGGTTAGGAGAGACCCAGTACTTC

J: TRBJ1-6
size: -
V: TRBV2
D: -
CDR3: CASSKTDPSSYNSPLHF
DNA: TGTGCCAGCAGTAAGACAGACCCGAGCTCCTATAATTCACCCCTCCACTTT

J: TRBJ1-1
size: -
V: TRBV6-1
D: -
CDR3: CANRWGTEAFF
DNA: TGTGCCAACCGCTGGGGCACTGAAGCTTTCTTT

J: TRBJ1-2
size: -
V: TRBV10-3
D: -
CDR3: CAISDRVYYGYTF
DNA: TGTGCCATCAGTGACAGGGTATACTATGGCTACACCTTC

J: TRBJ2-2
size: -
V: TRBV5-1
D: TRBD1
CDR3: CASSLVLGQGNTGELFF
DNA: TGCGCCAGCAGCTTGGTCCTAGGACAGGGGAACACCGGGGAGCTGTTTTTT

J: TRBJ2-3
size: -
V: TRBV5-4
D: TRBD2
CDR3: CASSSVAGFGPDTQYF
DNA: TGTGCCAGCAGCTCAGTAGCGGGATTTGGGCCAGATACGCAGTATTTT

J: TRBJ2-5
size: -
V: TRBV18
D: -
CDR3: CASQKEGTQYF
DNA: TGTGCCTCTCAAAAGGAAGGGACCCAGTACTTC

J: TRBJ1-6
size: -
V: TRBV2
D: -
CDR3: CASSEAPPSSSYNSPLHF
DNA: TGTGCCAGCAGTGAAGCGCCCCCTTCAAGCTCCTATAATTCACCCCTCCACTTT

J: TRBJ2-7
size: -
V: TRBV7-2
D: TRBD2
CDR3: CASSFQAGAYEQYF
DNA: TGTGCCAGCAGCTTCCAAGCGGGGGCCTACGAGCAGTACTTC

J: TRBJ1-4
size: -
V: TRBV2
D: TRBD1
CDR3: CASSEVTGDEKLFF
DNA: TGTGCCAGCAGTGAAGTTACAGGGGATGAAAAACTGTTTTTT

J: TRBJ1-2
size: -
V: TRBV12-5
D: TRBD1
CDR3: CASGLVLTGDGYTF
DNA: TGTGCTAGTGGTTTGGTACTTACAGGGGATGGCTACACCTTC

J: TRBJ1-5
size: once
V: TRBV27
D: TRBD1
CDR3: CASSLGTGRGQPQHF
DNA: TGTGCCAGCAGTCTAGGGACAGGGCGCGGCCAGCCCCAGCATTTT

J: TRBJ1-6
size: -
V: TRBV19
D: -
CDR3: CASSIGFSYNSPLHF
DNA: TGTGCCAGTAGTATCGGGTTTAGTTATAATTCACCCCTCCACTTT

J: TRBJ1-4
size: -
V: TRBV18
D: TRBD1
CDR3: CASSPQGEPNEKLFF
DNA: TGTGCCAGCTCACCCCAGGGGGAACCTAATGAAAAACTGTTTTTT

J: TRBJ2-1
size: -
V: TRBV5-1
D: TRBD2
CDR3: CASSSTPSGPYNEQFF
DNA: TGCGCCAGCAGTTCTACCCCTAGCGGGCCTTACAATGAGCAGTTCTTC

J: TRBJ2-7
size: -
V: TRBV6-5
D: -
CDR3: CASSYSDMASKGEQYF
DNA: TGTGCCAGCAGTTACTCAGATATGGCATCTAAGGGAGAGCAGTACTTC

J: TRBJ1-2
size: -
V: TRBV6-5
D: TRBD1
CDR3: CASSTGGFGYTF
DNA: TGTGCCAGCAGTACAGGGGGATTTGGCTACACCTTC

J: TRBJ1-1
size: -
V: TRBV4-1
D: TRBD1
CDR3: CASSKGQPLSNTEAFF
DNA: TGCGCCAGCAGCAAGGGACAGCCACTATCGAACACTGAAGCTTTCTTT

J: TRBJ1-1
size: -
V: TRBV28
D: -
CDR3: CASSSRTYTEAFF
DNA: TGTGCCAGCAGTTCGCGGACCTACACTGAAGCTTTCTTT

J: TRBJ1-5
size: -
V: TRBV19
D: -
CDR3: CASSNYYGTGTINQPQHF
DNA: TGTGCCAGTAGTAACTACTACGGGACTGGAACAATAAATCAGCCCCAGCATTTT

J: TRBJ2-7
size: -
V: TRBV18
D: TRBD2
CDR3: CASSPLAGGQSYEQYF
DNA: TGTGCCAGCTCACCACTAGCGGGGGGACAGTCCTACGAGCAGTACTTC

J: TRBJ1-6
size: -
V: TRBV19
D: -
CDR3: CASSPGRLERALHF
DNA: TGTGCCAGTAGTCCCGGAAGGCTGGAACGGGCCCTCCACTTT

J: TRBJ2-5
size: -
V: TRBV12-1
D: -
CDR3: CASSPSKEGLQYQETQYF
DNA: TGTGCCAGCAGCCCCTCAAAGGAGGGACTACAGTACCAAGAGACCCAGTACTTC

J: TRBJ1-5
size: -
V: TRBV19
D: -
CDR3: CASKPGDQPQHF
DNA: TGTGCCAGTAAACCGGGGGATCAGCCCCAGCATTTT